This passage covers 16 T cell receptor beta chains from one sample sequenced in a study of T cell responses to AZD1222 COVID-19 vaccine. Here immunoSEQ multiplex PCR was the method, and the copy in TCRdb shows in-frame clones only, minus some. The table shows 90,000 to 140,000 clones, with about 81% occurring only once. This material consisted of peripheral blood, taken on day 0 of AZD1222 vaccination. The source is an adult in good health.

Here the CDR3 reads CASSLKVAANEKLFF. The CDR3 nucleotides are TGTGCCAGCAGTTTAAAGGTCGCAGCTAATGAAAAACTGTTTTTT. V is TRBV27 and J is TRBJ1-4, with D unresolved. Germline V gives CDR1 MNHEY, CDR2 SMNVEV (reference sequence). V lost 2 bases to trimming and J lost 3 bases, with 10 bases between them. The CDR3 covers 15 residues.

The chain couples TRBV6-5 to TRBJ1-2; D possibly corresponds to TRBD1 (6 bases). Germline V gene data show CDR1 as MNHEY and CDR2 as SVGAGI. V was pared by 5 bases and J by 6 bases, with 19 bases between. This CDR3 comprises 15 residues. The CDR3 spells CASSPVMGHLNGYTF. As DNA, the CDR3 is TGTGCCAGCAGTCCCGTGATGGGACACTTAAATGGCTACACCTTC.

This chain joins TRBV4-2 and TRBJ2-3, with 7 bases matching TRBD2. Germline values: CDR1 LGHNA, CDR2 YNFKEQ. CDR3 length: 15 amino acids. Germline trimming cut 4 bases from V and 4 bases from J; bases unmatched to any gene: 8. CDR3 sequence reads: CASSLPTSDADTQYF. The CDR3 DNA reads as TGTGCCAGCAGCCTCCCTACTAGCGACGCAGATACGCAGTATTTT.

The gene calls are TRBV21-1 and TRBJ1-4. TRBV21-1 is a pseudogene locus. The CDR3 consists of 15 residues. The DNA for the CDR3 is TGTGCCAGCAGCACCGGGAATGCAACTAATGAAAAACTGTTTTTT. As protein: CASSTGNATNEKLFF.

This chain joins TRBV29-1 and TRBJ1-2, with D unclear. This CDR3 is 12 amino acids long. Germline CDR1 SQVTM, CDR2 ANQGSEA. Trimming took 4 bases from V and 3 from J, leaving 9 bases between them. In DNA form, the CDR3 reads TGCAGCGTTGGGGTGAGCGACTATGGCTACACCTTC. Its protein product is CSVGVSDYGYTF.

The DNA for the CDR3 is TGTGCCTTGCTAGGTCCAGGGGAAGATGAGCAGTTCTTC. This gives the protein CALLGPGEDEQFF. The chain links TRBV2 to TRBJ2-1, with D possibly being TRBD1 (6 bases). The CDR3 runs 13 residues. Between the trimmed V and J ends, which lost 11 bases and 8 bases, there was a span of 19 bases. Germline values: CDR1 SNHLY, CDR2 FYNNEI.

The sample holds one count of this clone. The genes are TRBV4-2 and TRBJ2-1; TRBD2 aligns across 8 bases. This CDR3 comprises 17 residues. Per the germline V gene, CDR1 is LGHNA and CDR2 is YNFKEQ. Trimming removed 5 bases from V and 2 bases from J; junction bases left unmatched: 11. CDR3: CASSFSTGTRPYNEQFF. For the CDR3, the DNA is TGTGCCAGCAGCTTCTCGACGGGGACTAGACCCTACAATGAGCAGTTCTTC.

The chain combines TRBV11-1 with TRBJ1-2; a weak D match, TRBD1 (5 bases). The CDR3 contains 13 residues. V lost 5 bases, J lost 7 bases, and 14 bases lay in between. Germline loops: CDR1 SGHAT, CDR2 FQDESV (reference sequence). CDR3 nucleotides: TGTGCCAGCAGCCCAGACAGTTGGGGTGGCTACACCTTC. Its translation: CASSPDSWGGYTF.

The gene calls are TRBV2 and TRBJ2-3; D is perhaps TRBD1 or TRBD2 (5 bases each). This CDR3 comprises 17 residues. Trimming left V 4 bases short and J 0 bases short, with 17 bases between. The germline gives CDR1 SNHLY, CDR2 FYNNEI. The CDR3 DNA is TGTGCCAGCAGTGCGAGGGTTGGGGGTACTAGCACAGATACGCAGTATTTT. Translation: CASSARVGGTSTDTQYF.

V gene TRBV11-1 combines with J gene TRBJ2-5; TRBD2 aligns across 8 bases. The CDR3 spans 14 residues. The V segment lost 5 bases and the J segment 5 bases; nucleotides outside the gene matches: 7. Germline V gives CDR1 SGHAT, CDR2 FQDESV (reference sequence). For the CDR3, the DNA is TGTGCCAGCAGCCCCGGGGGGGCCGAGGAGACCCAGTACTTC. It codes for CASSPGGAEETQYF. Full variable domain (rest looked up from reference TRBV11-1 and TRBJ2-5): EAEVAQSPRYKITEKSQAVAFWCDPISGHATLYWYRQILGQGPELLVQFQDESVVDDSQLPKDRFSAERLKGVDSTLKIQPAELGDSAMYLCASSPGGAEETQYFGPGTRLLVL.

This clone showed up just a few times. V usage is TRBV3-1 (or the pseudogene TRBV3-2) and J usage is TRBJ2-1; D may correspond to TRBD1 or TRBD2 (5 bases each). The CDR3 runs to 11 residues. Germline V CDR1 and CDR2: LGHDT, YNNKEL (reference sequence). V lost 6 bases, J lost 10 bases, and 10 bases lay in between. The CDR3 nucleotides are TGTGCCAGCAGATCGGGGCGCGAGCAGTTCTTC. Amino acid sequence: CASRSGREQFF.

This clone was seen only once. The chain combines TRBV18 with TRBJ2-6; the match to TRBD1 covers 9 bases. The CDR3 has 18 residues. V lost 6 bases to trimming and J lost 0 bases; unmatched junction nucleotides: 9. The germline CDR1 and CDR2 sequences are KGHSH and LQKENI. Written as DNA, the CDR3 is TGTGCCAGCTCCACACAGGGGGCGGCTAGCTCTGGGGCCAACGTCCTGACTTTC. This sequence encodes CASSTQGAASSGANVLTF.

The V call is TRBV21-1, the J call TRBJ2-2; the DNA was not used to check the table's D call, TRBD2. TRBV21-1 represents a pseudogene. This CDR3 region has 15 residues. The CDR3 DNA sequence: TGTGCCAGCACAAAAGGGAGGGGAGGCACCGGGGAGCTGTTTTTT. It specifies CASTKGRGGTGELFF.

The CDR3 loop reads CSASFLEAFF. In DNA form, the CDR3 reads TGCAGTGCTAGTTTTCTTGAAGCTTTCTTT. The chain links TRBV20-1 to TRBJ1-1; no firm D call. Between the trimmed V and J ends, which lost 3 bases and 7 bases, there was a span of 6 bases. This CDR3 comprises 10 residues. Germline V gene data show CDR1 as DFQATT and CDR2 as SNEGSKA (reference sequence).

The rearrangement joins TRBV7-8 to TRBJ2-5, with D perhaps TRBD1 or TRBD2 (5 bases each). The germline V gene encodes CDR1 SGHVS and CDR2 FQNEAQ. Trimming shortened V by 1 base and J by 7 bases, and 19 bases separated the two germline ends. The CDR3 contains 16 residues. CDR3 nucleotides: TGTGCCAGCAGCTTAGGAGTTACAGGACTCTCGGGGACCCAGTACTTC. Amino acid sequence: CASSLGVTGLSGTQYF.

The rearrangement joins TRBV6-5 to TRBJ2-3; D is perhaps TRBD2 (5 bases). Germline V gives CDR1 MNHEY, CDR2 SVGAGI. The CDR3 covers 12 residues. Trimming pared 6 bases from V and 5 bases from J, leaving 9 bases between. This CDR3 reads CASREAGDTQYF. The CDR3 DNA sequence: TGTGCCAGCAGGGAGGCGGGAGATACGCAGTATTTT.